Sequencing of this T cell receptor (beta chain) was carried out in a study of Ad26.COV2.S vaccination and SARS-CoV-2 variants. V dropped 6 bases and J dropped 5 bases, with 15 bases sitting between them. The CDR3 totals 14 residues. CDR1 is KGHDR and CDR2 is SFDVKD in the germline V gene. Using immunoSEQ multiplex PCR, the repertoire was profiled, and TCRdb retains in-frame clones only, with some absent. The table has about 680,000 clones, 80% to 90% seen once; the top ten hold approximately 1.5%. Study conclusions and caveats: Responses of spike-specific T cells (both CD8+ and CD4+) reportedly showed substantial breadth after vaccination. Vaccine recipients surpassed placebo recipients in spike-specific TCR breadth.

The sample's treatment: over 15 received Ad26.COV2.S at low or high dose, single or two shots; a few received placebo; per-sample allocation not given. Following the first vaccine or placebo injection, samples were taken on day 63. The donor was a Boston adult aged 18-55 years. An Ad26 vector carrying the Wuhan-strain SARS-CoV-2 spike served as the vaccine. A note on this clone: The antigen is not known.

This clonotype originated in a person between 18 and 59 years old who received the Ad26.COV2.S COVID-19 vaccine or a placebo. The input for sequencing was peripheral blood, taken in a trial of Ad26.COV2.S vaccine versus placebo. This chain uses TRBV24-1 with TRBJ2-5; a possible D gene is TRBD2 (7 bases). CDR3 region: CATSSRGATETQYF. For the CDR3, the DNA is TGTGCCACCAGTAGTCGGGGGGCGACGGAGACCCAGTACTTC.